These 31 T cell receptor beta chains share one sample of origin, sequenced in a study of identical twins. MiXCR, run by TCRdb on the 5' RACE reads, gives a single entry per CDR3 protein. The sample lists 420,000 or so distinct CDR3 sequences; approximately 17% were seen once. The source material was naive T cells sorted from blood. The receptor source for this set is a man in his fifties or sixties in good health.

DNA for the CDR3: TGTGCCAGCAGCTTACACAGCAGCATAGCCAAAAACATTCAGTACTTC. This translates into CASSLHSSIAKNIQYF. This rearrangement joins TRBV7-9 to TRBJ2-4; no reliable D call. Germline V lookup: CDR1 SEHNR, CDR2 FQNEAQ (reference sequence). This CDR3 contains 16 residues. Trimming cost V 2 bases and J 0 bases, with 11 bases left between them.

V gene TRBV7-9 combines with J gene TRBJ1-1; D uncertain. Trimming left V 3 bases short and J 3 bases short, with 17 bases between. This CDR3 is 16 amino acids long. Germline assignment: CDR1 SEHNR and CDR2 FQNEAQ (reference sequence). For the CDR3, the DNA is TGTGCCAGCAGCTTCGGCCTGGGGAGGCGGGACACTGAAGCTTTCTTT. It yields the protein CASSFGLGRRDTEAFF.

The rearrangement joins TRBV30 to TRBJ2-7; possible D gene TRBD1, 8 bases. The V gene lost 0 bases and the J gene lost 7 bases, with 16 bases spanning the gap. Germline assignment: CDR1 GTSNPN and CDR2 SVGIG (reference sequence). The CDR3 has 14 residues. Written as DNA, the CDR3 is TGTGCCTGGAGTGTAGGCAGCGGGACAGGAGAGCAGTACTTC. Translated, it gives CAWSVGSGTGEQYF.

In its sample, this clonotype was seen many times. The chain carries TRBV20-1 and TRBJ2-1; 8 nucleotides agree with TRBD2. J gave up 10 bases and V 0 bases, and 8 bases lay outside the gene matches. Per germline, CDR1 DFQATT and CDR2 SNEGSKA (reference sequence). This CDR3 has 14 residues. The CDR3 DNA reads as TGCAGTGCTAGAGATTTCACTAGCGGCGACGAGCAGTTCTTC. It translates to CSARDFTSGDEQFF.

This clonotype appeared many times. The genes are TRBV6-9 and TRBJ2-6, with 12 bases matching TRBD2. The V segment lost 2 bases and the J segment 0 bases; nucleotides outside the gene matches: 17. From germline, CDR1 is MNHGY and CDR2 SVAAGI. This CDR3 has 23 amino acids. Written as DNA, the CDR3 is TGTGCCAGCAGTTATAACCCCGAGACTAGCGGGGGAGACCCCCGCTCTGGGGCCAACGTCCTGACTTTC. Protein product: CASSYNPETSGGDPRSGANVLTF.

In its sample, this clonotype was seen a few times. This rearrangement joins TRBV4-2 to TRBJ2-1; possibly TRBD2 for D (6 bases). The CDR3 consists of 16 residues. Looked up from germline, CDR1 is LGHNA and CDR2 is YNFKEQ. V lost 1 base and J 4 bases, leaving 14 bases between the germline ends. CDR3 nucleotide sequence: TGTGCCAGCAGCCAAGGGGCGGGGTTAGCTTACAATGAGCAGTTCTTC. Protein: CASSQGAGLAYNEQFF.

This clonotype has more than one count but fewer than ten. The chain recombines TRBV20-1 with TRBJ2-1, with 8 bases identical to TRBD1. Trimming cost V 0 bases and J 4 bases; bases outside gene matches: 5. The germline gives CDR1 DFQATT, CDR2 SNEGSKA (reference sequence). This CDR3 comprises 15 residues. The DNA for the CDR3 is TGCAGTGCTAGAGACTTAAGACAGGGGTACAATGAGCAGTTCTTC. It yields the protein CSARDLRQGYNEQFF.

This clonotype came up many times. The V gene is TRBV20-1, the J gene TRBJ2-3, with TRBD1 matching 8 bases. Per the germline V gene, CDR1 is DFQATT and CDR2 is SNEGSKA (reference sequence). V dropped 6 bases and J dropped 3; count of bases not matched to a gene: 17. The CDR3 loop spans 17 amino acids. The CDR3 sequence is CSAHPGGPGGFTDTQYF. In nucleotides, the CDR3 is TGCAGTGCCCATCCCGGGGGTCCAGGGGGCTTTACAGATACGCAGTATTTT.

This clonotype was recorded many times. V is TRBV4-2 and J is TRBJ2-7; either TRBD1 or TRBD2 may fit D (5 bases each). Germline V gives CDR1 LGHNA, CDR2 YNFKEQ. CDR3 size: 13 residues. The V and J ends lost 1 base and 3 bases respectively, with 7 bases between them. The CDR3 DNA is TGTGCCAGCAGCCAAGGGGGACGCTACGAGCAGTACTTC. It translates to CASSQGGRYEQYF.

The rearrangement uses TRBV20-1 and TRBJ1-6, with D perhaps TRBD1 (5 bases). Germline V gives CDR1 DFQATT, CDR2 SNEGSKA (reference sequence). This CDR3 spans 15 amino acids. V was cut by 6 bases and J by 7 bases, with 19 bases left in between. CDR3 in amino acids: CSALRGGAINSPLHF. The CDR3 nucleotides read TGCAGTGCGCTAAGAGGAGGGGCCATAAATTCACCCCTCCACTTT.

The chain carries TRBV16 and TRBJ2-7; the D is unclear. The germline V gene encodes CDR1 KGHSY and CDR2 FQNENV. The CDR3 is 14 amino acids. V lost 0 bases to trimming and J lost 2 bases, with 8 bases between them. The CDR3 region is CASSQSGGTYEQYF. In DNA form, the CDR3 reads TGTGCCAGCAGCCAATCTGGCGGAACCTACGAGCAGTACTTC.

This clonotype has only a few counts. This chain connects TRBV14 to TRBJ2-2; D possibly corresponds to TRBD1 (5 bases). The V gene lost 1 base and the J gene lost 4 bases, with 10 bases spanning the gap. Germline CDR1 and CDR2: SGHDN and FVKESK. The CDR3 runs 15 residues. The CDR3: CASSQVWGGTGELFF. As DNA, the CDR3 is TGTGCCAGCAGCCAAGTCTGGGGCGGCACCGGGGAGCTGTTTTTT.

This chain connects TRBV29-1 to TRBJ2-2; D not resolved. This CDR3 is 12 amino acids long. Trimming shortened V by 4 bases and J by 6 bases, and 9 bases separated the two germline ends. Germline V gives CDR1 SQVTM, CDR2 ANQGSEA. CDR3 residues: CSVAWGAGELFF. In DNA form, the CDR3 reads TGCAGCGTTGCGTGGGGTGCCGGGGAGCTGTTTTTT.

This clonotype was detected ten times or more. The chain employs TRBV6-2 or TRBV6-3 and TRBJ2-1; TRBD2 agrees at 8 bases. Germline V gene data show CDR1 as MNHEY and CDR2 as SVGEGT. V was pared by 0 bases and J by 5 bases, with 6 bases of the junction left unmatched. The CDR3 covers 16 residues. The CDR3 DNA reads TGTGCCAGCAGTTACTCGATCGGGGGGGCTCACAATGAGCAGTTCTTC. It is translated as CASSYSIGGAHNEQFF.

This chain links TRBV29-1 with TRBJ2-7, with D unresolved. The CDR3 totals 12 residues. The V and J ends lost 2 bases and 0 bases respectively, with 5 bases between them. The germline V gene has CDR1 SQVTM and CDR2 ANQGSEA. CDR3 sequence reads: CSVESSSYEQYF. Here the CDR3 DNA reads TGCAGCGTTGAATCCAGCTCCTACGAGCAGTACTTC.

The chain is built from TRBV7-9 and TRBJ2-3; 9 bases are a match to TRBD2. CDR1 and CDR2 from the germline V gene are SEHNR and FQNEAQ (reference sequence). V lost 5 bases and J lost 3; bases outside the gene matches: 12. This CDR3 comprises 17 residues. CDR3 sequence reads: CASSPSGGLAITDTQYF. The CDR3 DNA follows: TGTGCCAGCAGCCCAAGTGGAGGACTAGCGATAACAGATACGCAGTATTTT.

V usage is TRBV7-9 and J usage is TRBJ1-6; 7 positions match TRBD1. The CDR3 runs to 15 residues. The trim removed 5 bases at V and 10 bases at J, leaving 11 bases unmatched. The germline V gene encodes CDR1 SEHNR and CDR2 FQNEAQ (reference sequence). CDR3 in DNA: TGTGCCAGCAGCCCTCAGACAGGGTCGGACTCACCCCTCCACTTT. Translating it yields CASSPQTGSDSPLHF. The full variable domain, its missing parts supplied by reference TRBV7-9 and TRBJ1-6, is DTGVSQNPRHKITKRGQNVTFRCDPISEHNRLYWYRQTLGQGPEFLTYFQNEAQLEKSRLLSDRFSAERPKGSFSTLEIQRTEQGDSAMYLCASSPQTGSDSPLHFGNGTRLTVT.

The rearrangement uses TRBV20-1 and TRBJ2-7; 10 positions agree with TRBD1. V dropped 3 bases and J dropped 2; count of bases not matched to a gene: 7. CDR1 DFQATT and CDR2 SNEGSKA come from the germline V gene (reference sequence). The length of the CDR3 is 15 residues. CDR3 sequence reads: CSARTGGRPPYEQYF. The DNA for the CDR3 is TGCAGTGCTAGGACAGGGGGCCGTCCTCCCTACGAGCAGTACTTC.

This clonotype was recorded at least ten times. J is TRBJ1-1 and V is TRBV5-6; 7 nucleotides match TRBD1. Germline V lookup: CDR1 SGHDT, CDR2 YYEEEE. The CDR3 spans 15 residues. Losses at the gene ends were 5 bases for V and 0 bases for J; bases not matched to a gene: 7. CDR3 sequence: CASRATGLMNTEAFF. CDR3 sequence (DNA): TGTGCCAGCAGAGCGACAGGGTTAATGAACACTGAAGCTTTCTTT.

Regarding this clonotype: A read error may account for a junction end that differs from germline. The chain combines TRBV12-3 or TRBV12-4 with TRBJ1-2; TRBD1 agrees at 9 bases. CDR3 length equals 16 residues. Here the CDR3 DNA reads TGTGCCAGCAGTCCGACAGGGGGGCGTCGGCGCTATGCCTACACCTTC. It yields the protein CASSPTGGRRRYAYTF.

There are many counts of this clonotype. The chain carries TRBV28 and TRBJ2-1; maybe TRBD1 (6 bases). The V gene's germline CDR1 is MDHEN and CDR2 SYDVKM. The CDR3 covers 18 residues. V shed 5 bases and J shed 1 base, with 21 bases lying between them. The CDR3 DNA follows: TGTGCCAGCAGTCCGGGGAACAGGGCCCTGGGATCCTACAATGAGCAGTTCTTC. Encoded protein: CASSPGNRALGSYNEQFF.

This chain uses TRBV5-1 with TRBJ1-3; D unresolved. With 0 bases removed from V and 0 bases from J, the gap between germline ends came to 7 bases. CDR1 SGHRS and CDR2 YFSETQ come from the germline V gene. CDR3 length: 15 amino acids. The CDR3 coding sequence is TGCGCCAGCAGCTTGGACGCAGTCTCTGGAAACACCATATATTTT. It codes for CASSLDAVSGNTIYF.

The chain combines TRBV10-3 with TRBJ1-3; D unresolved. The CDR3 covers 15 residues. Germline-derived CDR1 and CDR2 are ENHRY and SYGVKD. Trimming cost V 3 bases and J 0 bases, with 9 bases left between them. CDR3 DNA sequence: TGTGCCATCAGTGAAGGAGGAACCTCTGGAAACACCATATATTTT. This encodes CAISEGGTSGNTIYF.

This clonotype has a count of ten or more. The V gene is TRBV5-1, the J gene TRBJ1-2, with TRBD1 as a possible D gene (6 bases). The V end was cut by 0 bases, the J end by 9 bases, with 12 bases between. The CDR3 is 13 residues long. CDR1 and CDR2 (germline): SGHRS, YFSETQ. In DNA, the CDR3 is TGCGCCAGCAGCTTGGACACAGGGTCACGCTACACCTTC. This encodes CASSLDTGSRYTF. Drawing the rest from reference TRBV5-1 and TRBJ1-2, the complete variable domain is KAGVTQTPRYLIKTRGQQVTLSCSPISGHRSVSWYQQTPGQGLQFLFEYFSETQRNKGNFPGRFSGRQFSNSRSEMNVSTLELGDSALYLCASSLDTGSRYTFGSGTRLTVV.

The rearrangement joins TRBV28 to TRBJ2-7; 13 positions match TRBD2. Germline V lookup: CDR1 MDHEN, CDR2 SYDVKM. This CDR3 contains 14 residues. V trimming: 6 bases; J trimming: 5 bases; junction bases outside the gene matches: 4. The DNA for the CDR3 is TGTGCCAGCAGAAGACTAGCGGGAGGCCACGAGCAGTACTTC. Translated: CASRRLAGGHEQYF.

This clonotype was detected many times. V and J are TRBV6-1 and TRBJ2-3; 15 positions match TRBD2. V gave up 6 bases and J gave up 3 bases; unmatched junction bases: 7. Germline CDR1 and CDR2: MNHNS and SASEGT. This CDR3 contains 17 residues. The CDR3 nucleotides read TGTGCCAGCAGCGGACTAGCGGGGGGGCAGAGGACAGATACGCAGTATTTT. Translation gives CASSGLAGGQRTDTQYF.

The table lists this clonotype with many counts. The genes are TRBV20-1 and TRBJ2-7; TRBD1 is a possible D gene (6 bases). The CDR3 covers 15 residues. The germline CDR1 and CDR2 sequences are DFQATT and SNEGSKA (reference sequence). Between the trimmed V and J ends, which lost 0 bases and 4 bases, there was a span of 16 bases. Here the CDR3 reads CSARDYREIGYEQYF. As DNA, the CDR3 is TGCAGTGCTAGAGATTACAGGGAAATCGGTTACGAGCAGTACTTC.

This clonotype was counted many times. The V gene is TRBV7-2, the J gene TRBJ2-2; D is ambiguous. V was trimmed by 1 base and J by 2 bases, leaving 8 bases between them. Germline lookup yields CDR1 SGHTA and CDR2 FQGNSA. This CDR3 region has 15 residues. The CDR3 is CASSLGQSNTGELFF. CDR3 nucleotide sequence: TGTGCCAGCAGCTTAGGGCAGTCCAACACCGGGGAGCTGTTTTTT.

This chain links TRBV20-1 with TRBJ1-4; D is ambiguous. The germline V gene has CDR1 DFQATT and CDR2 SNEGSKA (reference sequence). V lost 3 bases, J lost 4 bases, and 9 bases lay in between. The CDR3 length is 13 residues. The CDR3 reads CSASGPSNEKLFF. The CDR3 DNA sequence: TGCAGTGCTAGTGGTCCGAGTAATGAAAAACTGTTTTTT.

This chain joins TRBV6-2 or TRBV6-3 and TRBJ2-7; weak D call: TRBD1 (7 bases). CDR3 length equals 14 residues. Germline V gene sequence: CDR1 MNHEY, CDR2 SVGEGT. V was clipped by 6 bases and J by 0 bases, with 12 bases between them. The CDR3 nucleotides are TGTGCCAGCAGCCAGGGGGGCATCTCCTACGAGCAGTACTTC. Translation: CASSQGGISYEQYF.

This clonotype was recorded many times. The CDR3 region is CASRGLAGGTDTQYF. The CDR3 coding sequence is TGTGCCAGCAGGGGCTTGGCGGGGGGGACAGATACGCAGTATTTT. This chain connects TRBV12-3 or TRBV12-4 to TRBJ2-3, with 9 positions matching TRBD2. J lost 3 bases, V lost 6 bases, and 7 bases had no gene match. The length of the CDR3 is 15 residues.